This passage covers 15 T cell receptor beta chains from one sample sequenced in a study of shared clonotypes between healthy human individuals. Assay used: immunoSEQ multiplex PCR; TCRdb lists only in-frame clones, some missing. The data show around 1,900,000 clones, around 95% seen once. CD8 cells regarded as naive lacked CD45RO, were positively chosen for CCR7, and omitted terminally differentiated effector memory CD45RA+ cells. Sequencing used naive CD8+ T cells from PBMCs. Receptors originate from a man aged 18 to 30 in good health. Some clones in this sample may be carry-over from other donors' samples.

J is TRBJ1-5 and V is TRBV27; D unresolved. There are 15 residues in the CDR3. From germline, CDR1 is MNHEY and CDR2 SMNVEV (reference sequence). V was trimmed by 5 bases and J by 5 bases, leaving 16 bases between them. The CDR3 region has the DNA TGTGCCAGCAGTAACCTTGGAGACGGAGATCAGCCCCAGCATTTT. Residues: CASSNLGDGDQPQHF.

This clone was seen just once. The chain recombines TRBV6-9 with TRBJ2-1, with 8 bases lining up with TRBD1. The CDR3 totals 18 residues. The junction had 13 bases not matched to a gene; V was cut back by 0 bases and J by 6 bases. Germline V gives CDR1 MNHGY, CDR2 SVAAGI. This CDR3 reads CASSYSRPDREGGNEQFF. In DNA, the CDR3 is TGTGCCAGCAGTTATTCAAGACCGGACAGGGAAGGTGGCAATGAGCAGTTCTTC.

The chain is built from TRBV7-2 and TRBJ1-1; weak D call: TRBD1 (5 bases). Per germline, CDR1 SGHTA and CDR2 FQGNSA. This CDR3 spans 14 amino acids. V was clipped by 1 base and J by 2 bases, with 8 bases between them. CDR3 protein: CASSLGTTNTEAFF. CDR3 DNA sequence: TGTGCCAGCAGCTTAGGGACAACCAACACTGAAGCTTTCTTT. Full variable domain (outside the CDR3, taken from reference TRBV7-2 and TRBJ1-1): GAGVSQSPSNKVTEKGKDVELRCDPISGHTALYWYRQSLGQGLEFLIYFQGNSAPDKSGLPSDRFSAERTGGSVSTLTIQRTQQEDSAVYLCASSLGTTNTEAFFGQGTRLTVV.

This chain joins TRBV27 and TRBJ2-7; D possibly corresponds to TRBD2 (5 bases). Trimming took 0 bases from V and 5 from J, leaving 14 bases between them. The CDR3 sequence is 15 residues long. The V gene's germline CDR1 is MNHEY and CDR2 SMNVEV (reference sequence). This CDR3 reads CASSLSSTGSNEQYF. The CDR3 region has the DNA TGTGCCAGCAGTTTATCCTCCACGGGAAGTAACGAGCAGTACTTC.

This clone was observed a single time. The chain links TRBV10-3 to TRBJ2-7; D unclear. The CDR3 runs 14 residues. V dropped 4 bases and J dropped 9 bases, with 19 bases sitting between them. Germline CDR1 reads ENHRY; CDR2 reads SYGVKD. CDR3 sequence reads: CAISASGPALTQYF. CDR3 nucleotide sequence: TGTGCCATCAGTGCCTCCGGACCGGCACTAACGCAGTACTTC.

The chain links TRBV18 to TRBJ1-4; D gene ambiguous. Trimming took off 6 bases at V and 4 bases at J, with 15 bases between the two ends. The V gene's germline CDR1 is KGHSH and CDR2 LQKENI. The CDR3 is made up of 15 amino acids. In nucleotides, the CDR3 is TGTGCCAGCTCCCGCCTGACGGATATTAATGAAAAACTGTTTTTT. This translates into CASSRLTDINEKLFF.

V is TRBV7-2 and J is TRBJ2-1, with 7 bases fitting TRBD2. CDR1 is SGHTA, CDR2 FQGNSA, per germline. The CDR3 spans 15 residues. Trimming at V came to 1 base and at J to 8 bases, leaving 8 bases not matched to a gene. The CDR3 reads CASSLVISGNDEQFF. The CDR3 nucleotides are TGTGCCAGCAGCTTAGTCATAAGCGGGAACGATGAGCAGTTCTTC.

The genes are TRBV19 and TRBJ1-5; D perhaps matches TRBD1 (5 bases). CDR1 and CDR2 (germline): LNHDA, SQIVND (reference sequence). Trimming shortened V by 5 bases and J by 0 bases, and 14 bases separated the two germline ends. The CDR3 length is 16 residues. The CDR3 spells CASSAVWGLSNQPQHF. The DNA of the CDR3 is TGTGCCAGTAGTGCGGTTTGGGGCCTTAGCAATCAGCCCCAGCATTTT.

The rearrangement links TRBV9 to TRBJ2-4; D may correspond to TRBD1 or TRBD2 (5 bases each). Germline-derived CDR1 and CDR2 are SGDLS and YYNGEE. CDR3 length: 18 residues. Trimming cost V 3 bases and J 6 bases, with 25 bases left between them. CDR3 bases: TGTGCCAGCAGCGCACAAGATTTCGACTACGAGAGGGGAAACATTCAGTACTTC. It codes for CASSAQDFDYERGNIQYF.

The V gene is TRBV10-3, the J gene TRBJ2-6; D uncertain. Germline lookup yields CDR1 ENHRY and CDR2 SYGVKD. CDR3 length equals 18 residues. Trimming shortened V by 4 bases and J by 1 base, and 17 bases separated the two germline ends. The CDR3 reads CAISGVGAILSGANVLTF. CDR3 sequence (DNA): TGTGCCATCAGTGGGGTCGGTGCGATATTGTCTGGGGCCAACGTCCTGACTTTC.

The rearrangement joins TRBV4-1 to TRBJ2-1, with TRBD2 as a possible D gene (6 bases). Germline V gene data show CDR1 as MGHRA and CDR2 as YSYEKL. Trimming took off 3 bases at V and 14 bases at J, with 20 bases between the two ends. The CDR3 is made up of 14 amino acids. The CDR3 here is CASSHPGEVPREFF. As DNA, the CDR3 is TGCGCCAGCAGCCACCCGGGAGAAGTCCCGAGGGAGTTCTTC.

Note on this clone: Different DNA sequences within this sample yield the same CDR3. The chain carries TRBV27 and TRBJ2-7; no definite D call. With 5 bases removed from V and 2 bases from J, the gap between germline ends came to 7 bases. The CDR3 is made up of 12 amino acids. Germline V gene sequence: CDR1 MNHEY, CDR2 SMNVEV (reference sequence). CDR3 in amino acids: CASSPGPYEQYF. DNA for the CDR3: TGTGCCAGCAGTCCCGGGCCCTACGAGCAGTACTTC.

This rearrangement joins TRBV30 to TRBJ1-3; D is unresolved. The CDR3 consists of 17 residues. CDR1 and CDR2 (germline): GTSNPN, SVGIG (reference sequence). V lost 4 bases and J 4 bases, leaving 23 bases between the germline ends. Here the CDR3 reads CAWKRNRLEREGNTIYF. CDR3 in DNA: TGTGCCTGGAAGAGGAATAGGCTAGAGAGGGAAGGAAACACCATATATTTT.

The J gene is TRBJ2-5, the V gene TRBV28; 8 bases agree with TRBD1. Germline trimming cut 6 bases from V and 2 bases from J; bases unmatched to any gene: 5. The CDR3 spans 14 residues. Looked up from germline, CDR1 is MDHEN and CDR2 is SYDVKM. CDR3 coding DNA: TGTGCCAGCAGACTTCGGACAGGGCAAGAGACCCAGTACTTC. Translating gives CASRLRTGQETQYF.

The rearrangement links TRBV29-1 to TRBJ2-1; D assignment may be TRBD1 or TRBD2 (5 bases each). The germline V gene has CDR1 SQVTM and CDR2 ANQGSEA. The germline V and J ends were trimmed by 0 bases and 3 bases, with 15 bases remaining between them. This CDR3 spans 16 amino acids. The CDR3: CSVEDGGSPLYNEQFF. CDR3 DNA sequence: TGCAGCGTTGAAGATGGGGGTAGCCCCCTCTACAATGAGCAGTTCTTC.